The rows below give T cell receptor beta chains drawn from one sample of a study of T cell responses to AZD1222 COVID-19 vaccine. Using immunoSEQ multiplex PCR, the repertoire was profiled, and TCRdb retains in-frame clones only, with some absent. The sample shows roughly 180,000 clones, around 90% of them seen only once. The sequencing used peripheral blood, collected 28 days after the second AZD1222 dose. These receptors came from an adult who received the AZD1222 COVID-19 vaccine. Each CDR3 is given with its conserved first and last residue. Each record gives: J gene, V gene, clone size, D gene, CDR3 DNA, CDR3 protein. The D gene is left open where the match is weak. Clone size is shown for a subset of rows, as once, few, many or a class of expanded clone.

J: TRBJ2-2
V: TRBV29-1
size: NA
D: NA
DNA: TGCAGCGTCTCGGGGTATTCCGGGGAGCTGTTTTTT
CDR3: CSVSGYSGELFF

J: TRBJ2-7
V: TRBV7-9
size: few
D: NA
DNA: TGTGCCAGCAGCCATGGGAGTTACGAGCAGTACTTC
CDR3: CASSHGSYEQYF

J: TRBJ2-7
V: TRBV7-8
size: NA
D: TRBD1
DNA: TGTGCCAGCAGCTTTCGAGCGATTAGGACAGGGAGCGCCTACGAGCAGTACTTC
CDR3: CASSFRAIRTGSAYEQYF

J: TRBJ2-1
V: TRBV6-6
size: few
D: TRBD2
DNA: TGTGCCACCGGACTAGCGGGAGGTGAGCAGTTCTTC
CDR3: CATGLAGGEQFF

J: TRBJ2-5
V: TRBV5-4
size: NA
D: NA
DNA: TGTGCCAGCAGTAGAGGGGGGGGCCAAGAGACCCAGTACTTC
CDR3: CASSRGGGQETQYF

J: TRBJ1-1
V: TRBV7-9
size: NA
D: NA
DNA: TGTGCCAGCAGCTTAGGACCCCCGGACACTGAAGCTTTCTTT
CDR3: CASSLGPPDTEAFF

J: TRBJ1-6
V: TRBV19
size: NA
D: NA
DNA: TGTGCCAGTAGTACTTCCGCTGGTTCACCCCTCCACTTT
CDR3: CASSTSAGSPLHF

J: TRBJ1-1
V: TRBV5-4
size: NA
D: TRBD1
DNA: TGTGCCAGCAGCATAGGTACGACAGGGGACACTGAAGCTTTCTTT
CDR3: CASSIGTTGDTEAFF

J: TRBJ1-5
V: TRBV6-1
size: NA
D: TRBD1
DNA: TGTGCCAGCAGTGCCTCAGGTACAGGGGTACACAAGAATCAGCCCCAGCATTTT
CDR3: CASSASGTGVHKNQPQHF

J: TRBJ2-5
V: TRBV19
size: NA
D: NA
DNA: TGTGCCAGTGGACAGCAAGAGACCCAGTACTTC
CDR3: CASGQQETQYF

J: TRBJ1-1
V: TRBV11-2
size: NA
D: NA
DNA: TGTGCCAGCAGCCCGGCGCTGGGGATGAACACTGAAGCTTTCTTT
CDR3: CASSPALGMNTEAFF

J: TRBJ1-2
V: TRBV29-1
size: NA
D: NA
DNA: TGCAGCGTCCGCCAGGGGATCCTCTTTAACTATGGCTACACCTTC
CDR3: CSVRQGILFNYGYTF

J: TRBJ1-4
V: TRBV4-2
size: NA
D: NA
DNA: TGTGCCAGCAGCCAAGGGACGGGGACTAATGAAAAACTGTTTTTT
CDR3: CASSQGTGTNEKLFF

J: TRBJ1-5
V: TRBV12-3/TRBV12-4
size: NA
D: NA
DNA: TGTGCCAGCAGTCCGGCCTGGAATCAGCCCCAGCATTTT
CDR3: CASSPAWNQPQHF

J: TRBJ1-4
V: TRBV6-5
size: NA
D: NA
DNA: TGTGCCAGCATATCCCGGGGTTTTGGGAATGAAAAACTGTTTTTT
CDR3: CASISRGFGNEKLFF

J: TRBJ2-2
V: TRBV18
size: NA
D: TRBD1
DNA: TGTGCCAGCTCACCAATCTCCGGACAGGGAAGTGGGACCGGGGAGCTGTTTTTT
CDR3: CASSPISGQGSGTGELFF

J: TRBJ2-2
V: TRBV2
size: NA
D: NA
DNA: TGTGCCAGCAGGGGACTGTACACCGGGGAGCTGTTTTTT
CDR3: CASRGLYTGELFF

J: TRBJ2-7
V: TRBV11-1
size: NA
D: NA
DNA: TGTGCCAGCAGCTTAGGTACAGGTATCTACGAGCAGTACTTC
CDR3: CASSLGTGIYEQYF

J: TRBJ2-1
V: TRBV27
size: NA
D: TRBD2
DNA: TGTGCCAGCAGACACTCGGGCGGGAGTTACAATGAGCAGTTCTTC
CDR3: CASRHSGGSYNEQFF